What follows are 19 T cell receptor beta chains derived from one specimen sequenced in a study of molecular identifiers for immune sequencing clone quantification. TCRdb re-analysed the PCR reads in MiXCR, keeping a single row per CDR3 protein. The data contain some 580,000 distinct CDR3 sequences, roughly 23% of them seen just once; the ten biggest clones take up 0.7% to 0.95%. The sample consisted of naive CD8+ T cells from blood, with Jurkat cell RNA spiked in. Subset described: FACS-sorted CD8+CD4-CCR7+CD45RA+ naive T cells. The receptors shown here come from a human donor in good health. Some libraries in this study had Jurkat cell RNA spiked in.

The gene calls are TRBV6-2 or TRBV6-3 and TRBJ2-5; 12 positions match TRBD2. V lost 7 bases, J lost 4 bases, and 10 bases stayed unmatched. The CDR3 length is 16 residues. The germline V gene has CDR1 MNHEY and CDR2 SVGEGT. CDR3: CASTRPGTSGPETQYF. The DNA of the CDR3 is TGTGCCAGCACCAGACCCGGGACTAGCGGGCCAGAGACCCAGTACTTC.

For this clonotype: It may be a read error: a sequence one base away is much more abundant. The chain links TRBV18 to TRBJ2-3; the D gene is possibly TRBD2 (6 bases). Germline CDR1 and CDR2: KGHSH and LQKENI. This CDR3 spans 15 amino acids. CDR3 sequence: CAGSPRTTHTDTQYF. The CDR3 nucleotides are TGTGCCGGCTCACCAAGGACTACACACACAGATACGCAGTATTTT. Combining the CDR3 with reference TRBV18 and TRBJ2-3 gives the whole variable domain NAGVMQNPRHLVRRRGQEARLRCSPMKGHSHVYWYRQLPEEGLKFMVYLQKENIIDESGMPKERFSAEFPKEGPSILRIQQVVRGDSAAYFCAGSPRTTHTDTQYFGPGTRLTVL.

Concerning this clonotype: A much larger clonotype is one base distant, so this may be a read error. The genes are TRBV20-1 and TRBJ2-3; D is ambiguous. Germline loops: CDR1 DFQATT, CDR2 SNEGSKA (reference sequence). This CDR3 has 11 residues. This CDR3 is CSASRSDTQCF. In DNA form, the CDR3 reads TGCAGTGCTAGTCGCTCGGATACGCAGTGTTTT.

The rearrangement links TRBV28 to TRBJ2-7; D assignment may be TRBD1 or TRBD2 (6 bases each). This CDR3 region has 19 residues. The germline V gene has CDR1 MDHEN and CDR2 SYDVKM. V lost 5 bases and J 0 bases, leaving 26 bases between the germline ends. Written as DNA, the CDR3 is TGTGCCAGCAGTCTAGGCGGGGAGGTAGGGGGGTTTAGCTCCTACGAGCAGTACTTC. This codes for CASSLGGEVGGFSSYEQYF. The full variable domain, in which reference TRBV28 and TRBJ2-7 provide the parts outside the CDR3, is DVKVTQSSRYLVKRTGEKVFLECVQDMDHENMFWYRQDPGLGLRLIYFSYDVKMKEKGDIPEGYSVSREKKERFSLILESASTNQTSMYLCASSLGGEVGGFSSYEQYFGPGTRLTVT.

The chain recombines TRBV20-1 with TRBJ2-7; TRBD2 matches 14 bases. The J segment lost 0 bases and the V segment lost 5 bases, leaving 9 bases of the junction unmatched. This CDR3 contains 17 residues. CDR1 and CDR2 (germline): DFQATT, SNEGSKA (reference sequence). The CDR3 loop is CSASHRGLAGDSYEQYF. CDR3 nucleotide sequence: TGCAGTGCTTCTCACAGGGGACTAGCGGGAGACTCCTACGAGCAGTACTTC.

The chain carries TRBV27 and TRBJ2-7; no reliable D call. V gave up 2 bases and J gave up 2 bases, with 13 bases separating them. This CDR3 is 15 amino acids long. Per germline, CDR1 MNHEY and CDR2 SMNVEV (reference sequence). The CDR3 is CASSLTNSFAYEQYF. As DNA, the CDR3 is TGTGCCAGCAGTTTAACGAACTCCTTCGCCTACGAGCAGTACTTC.

This clonotype was seen more than once but under ten times. This sequence may be a read error, since a much larger clone differs from it by one base. The chain has TRBV4-3 and TRBJ2-5; no firm D call. In germline, CDR1 is LGHNA, CDR2 YSLEER. The CDR3 sequence is 13 residues long. CDR3 sequence (DNA): TGCGCCAGCAGCCAAGCTAGGAGAGAGACCCAGAACTTC. This gives the protein CASSQARRETQNF.

This clonotype was picked up a small number of times. V gene TRBV7-9 combines with J gene TRBJ1-1; D uncertain. The germline V and J ends were trimmed by 4 bases and 6 bases, with 33 bases remaining between them. The CDR3 has 20 residues. CDR1 is SEHNR and CDR2 is FQNEAQ in the germline V gene (reference sequence). CDR3 sequence: CASSSTDPPITEEGTPEAFF. The CDR3 DNA reads as TGTGCCAGCAGCTCAACTGACCCCCCGATTACAGAGGAGGGAACCCCTGAAGCTTTCTTT.

This clonotype was recorded many times. V is TRBV27 and J is TRBJ2-7; D is perhaps TRBD1 (5 bases). Trimming left V 0 bases short and J 4 bases short, with 10 bases between. The CDR3 extends over 14 amino acids. Germline values: CDR1 MNHEY, CDR2 SMNVEV (reference sequence). This CDR3 reads CASSLSGAQYEQYF. Written as DNA, the CDR3 is TGTGCCAGCAGTTTATCTGGGGCCCAGTACGAGCAGTACTTC.

Regarding this clonotype: This clone may be a read error of a much larger clone one base away. The chain is built from TRBV29-1 and TRBJ2-2, with D possibly matching TRBD1 (6 bases). CDR3 length: 15 amino acids. Germline-derived CDR1 and CDR2 are SQVTM and ANQGSEA. CDR3 nucleotide sequence: TGCGGCGTTGAAGATCCCAGGGGTTTCCCCGGGGAGCTGTTTTTT. Translating it yields CGVEDPRGFPGELFF.

This clonotype was recorded a few times. The chain is built from TRBV4-3 and TRBJ1-4, with D unclear. In germline, CDR1 is LGHNA, CDR2 YSLEER. V lost 0 bases and J 3 bases, leaving 17 bases between the germline ends. The CDR3 loop spans 18 amino acids. The CDR3 DNA is TGCGCCAGCAGCCAAGATTGGACCGGACCTAACTCTAATGAAAAACTGTTTTTT. Protein sequence: CASSQDWTGPNSNEKLFF.

About this clonotype: An end of the junction differs from the germline gene, which may be a read error. This chain uses TRBV12-3 or TRBV12-4 with TRBJ2-1; 9 bases are shared with TRBD2. The CDR3 length is 19 residues. In DNA form, the CDR3 reads TGTGCCAGCAGAGGGTTGGCTAGCGGGGCTGAAAGCTCCTACAATGGGCAGTTCTTC. It encodes CASRGLASGAESSYNGQFF.

For this clonotype: Since no conserved phenylalanine or tryptophan closes the CDR3, a read error is the likely cause. CDR3 residues: CASSLGAGQGLGQPQHS. CDR3 nucleotides: TGTGCCAGCAGCCTAGGCGCGGGACAGGGGTTAGGGCAGCCCCAGCATTCT. The chain couples TRBV7-8 to TRBJ1-5, with 10 nucleotides matching TRBD1. Trimming removed 5 bases from V and 7 bases from J; junction bases left unmatched: 14. There are 17 residues in the CDR3. CDR1 is SGHVS and CDR2 is FQNEAQ in the germline V gene.

The table lists this clonotype with many counts. The V and J genes are TRBV7-9 and TRBJ2-5, with unresolved D. V lost 8 bases to trimming and J lost 4 bases, with 2 bases between them. From germline, CDR1 is SEHNR and CDR2 FQNEAQ (reference sequence). The CDR3 has 9 amino acids. In DNA, the CDR3 is TGTGCCAGCGGAGAGACCCAGTACTTC. Residues: CASGETQYF.

There are many counts of this clonotype. The V gene is TRBV4-3, the J gene TRBJ1-1; no reliable D call. V shed 0 bases and J shed 0 bases, with 8 bases lying between them. This CDR3 region has 15 residues. Per germline, CDR1 LGHNA and CDR2 YSLEER. The CDR3 spells CASSQDESMNTEAFF. CDR3 bases: TGCGCCAGCAGCCAAGATGAGTCGATGAACACTGAAGCTTTCTTT.

Details on this clonotype: A read error may produce the germline difference seen at one junction end. This CDR3 is CASSLDSLYGYIF. The CDR3 nucleotides are TGTGCCAGCAGCTTAGATTCGCTCTATGGCTACATCTTC. This chain uses TRBV7-9 with TRBJ1-2; D is ambiguous. The germline V gene has CDR1 SEHNR and CDR2 FQNEAQ (reference sequence). The CDR3 extends over 13 amino acids.

The CDR3 DNA is TGTGCCAGCAGCTTAGAGGGCGGGAGAGGCGAGCAGTACTTC. Translation: CASSLEGGRGEQYF. The genes are TRBV7-9 and TRBJ2-7; 7 bases map to TRBD2. Germline-derived CDR1 and CDR2 are SEHNR and FQNEAQ (reference sequence). This CDR3 spans 14 amino acids. J gave up 6 bases and V 1 base, and 6 bases lay outside the gene matches.

This clonotype was seen many times. The chain has TRBV9 and TRBJ2-7; no clear D. V lost 0 bases and J lost 2, with 12 bases in between. This CDR3 contains 15 residues. CDR1 and CDR2 from the germline V gene are SGDLS and YYNGEE. CDR3 coding DNA: TGTGCCAGCAGCGTAGCGGCCCTCGGAACCTACGAGCAGTACTTC. It codes for CASSVAALGTYEQYF.

About this clonotype itself: With a much larger clone just one base away, this may be a read error. The gene calls are TRBV19 and TRBJ2-1, with a weak D call TRBD2 (5 bases). Germline lookup yields CDR1 LNHDA and CDR2 SQIVND (reference sequence). CDR3 length: 15 residues. The CDR3 sequence: CASGIATRSYNEQFF. The DNA for the CDR3 is TGTGCCAGTGGTATAGCGACCCGTTCCTACAATGAGCAGTTCTTC. Full variable domain (rest looked up from reference TRBV19 and TRBJ2-1): DGGITQSPKYLFRKEGQNVTLSCEQNLNHDAMYWYRQDPGQGLRLIYYSQIVNDFQKGDIAEGYSVSREKKESFPLTVTSAQKNPTAFYLCASGIATRSYNEQFFGPGTRLTVL.